This T cell receptor beta chain is drawn from a study of CD8+CD57+ T cells in acquired aplastic anemia. Study results and limitations: Patients showed no significant difference from controls in CD8+ Simpson's diversity.

This CDR3 spans 16 amino acids. Germline assignment: CDR1 SEHNR and CDR2 FQNEAQ (reference sequence). Trimming cost V 1 base and J 5 bases; bases outside gene matches: 7. Whoever was chosen for sequencing had shown CD8+CD57+ cell expansion by flow cytometry. There are many counts of this clonotype. The target antigen is unknown. It was genomic DNA that served as the template for profiling TCR beta VDJ and CDR3. One entry per CDR3 protein, called by TCRdb with MiXCR from the reads. The sample shows 150,000 or so distinct CDR3 sequences, about 48% of them seen only once. The gene calls are TRBV7-9 and TRBJ2-5, with 10 bases aligning to TRBD2. Sample: sorted CD4+, CD8+, or CD8+CD57+ T cells (not recorded which) from PBMCs. The sequence was collected from a human donor with aplastic anemia. CDR3 nucleotide sequence: TGTGCCAGCAGCTTAGGGACTAGCGGAGGTGCGGAGACCCAGTACTTC. This sequence encodes CASSLGTSGGAETQYF. The whole variable domain, filled in from reference TRBV7-9 and TRBJ2-5, reads DTGVSQNPRHKITKRGQNVTFRCDPISEHNRLYWYRQTLGQGPEFLTYFQNEAQLEKSRLLSDRFSAERPKGSFSTLEIQRTEQGDSAMYLCASSLGTSGGAETQYFGPGTRLLVL.